The 25 T cell receptor beta chains in this list originate from one sample, sequenced in a study of breast tumors, draining lymph nodes, adjacent tissues. The lymph nodes were axillary draining lymph nodes from breast cancer patients. TCRdb reprocessed the multiplex PCR reads via MiXCR and lists one record per CDR3 protein. The sample carries under 350,000 distinct CDR3 sequences, more than 30% recorded once. Sequenced: axillary lymph node tissue. The receptors were gathered from a female donor with breast cancer. Some clones in this sample may be carry-over from other donors' samples.

This clonotype was detected ten times or more. This chain uses TRBV20-1 with TRBJ2-1; a weak D match, TRBD2 (5 bases). CDR3 size: 12 residues. Germline values: CDR1 DFQATT, CDR2 SNEGSKA (reference sequence). V gave up 5 bases and J gave up 8 bases, with 13 bases separating them. CDR3 loop: CSAGEWQDEQFF. CDR3 DNA sequence: TGCAGTGCTGGGGAGTGGCAGGATGAGCAGTTCTTC.

With regard to this clonotype: A much larger clone differs by one base, so this may be a read error. This rearrangement joins TRBV20-1 to TRBJ2-1; possibly TRBD1 or TRBD2 for D (5 bases each). V was pared by 5 bases and J by 7 bases, with 24 bases between. The germline CDR1 and CDR2 sequences are DFQATT and SNEGSKA (reference sequence). The CDR3 has 16 residues. The CDR3 DNA is TGCAGTGCTCCTCCTCGGGGCAGGGCCCTCGGGAATGAGCAGTTCTTC. It codes for CSAPPRGRALGNEQFF.

This clonotype was seen ten or more times. Germline is not matched at one junction end, which may reflect a read error. The gene calls are TRBV7-7 and TRBJ2-2; 11 nucleotides align to TRBD1. The CDR3 consists of 15 residues. Germline lookup yields CDR1 SSHAT and CDR2 FNYEAQ (reference sequence). The CDR3 nucleotides read TGTGCTAGCAGCCGTGGACAGGGGGCGCACGGGGAGCTGTTTTTT. Translation gives CASSRGQGAHGELFF.

This clonotype appeared many times. The chain combines TRBV7-9 with TRBJ2-6, with TRBD1 identical over 10 bases. Germline CDR1 SEHNR, CDR2 FQNEAQ (reference sequence). Trimming took 4 bases from V and 0 from J; bases not matched to a gene: 6. This CDR3 is 18 amino acids long. This chain's CDR3 is CASSYRTGGTSGANVLTF. Written as DNA, the CDR3 is TGTGCCAGCAGCTACCGGACAGGGGGGACCTCTGGGGCCAACGTCCTGACTTTC.

Regarding this clonotype: This could be a read error, since a much larger clone is one nucleotide away. This chain links TRBV10-1 with TRBJ1-6; 7 positions agree with TRBD1. Germline CDR1 and CDR2: WNHNN and SYGVQD (reference sequence). This CDR3 is 16 amino acids long. DNA of the CDR3: TGTGCCGGCAGTATTGGACAGGCTCAGGTCAATTCACCCCTCCACTTT. This sequence encodes CAGSIGQAQVNSPLHF.

This clonotype showed up many times. J is TRBJ1-2 and V is TRBV2; D is unclear. V lost 9 bases and J 6 bases, leaving 14 bases between the germline ends. The CDR3 runs 12 residues. Germline V gene sequence: CDR1 SNHLY, CDR2 FYNNEI. CDR3 bases: TGTGCCAGGGTGGTAGGGAAGCATGGCTACACCTTC. Translation gives CARVVGKHGYTF.

This clonotype was seen ten or more times. The chain couples TRBV11-2 to TRBJ2-5, with 7 bases identical to TRBD2. Germline V gives CDR1 SGHAT, CDR2 FQNNGV. V was clipped by 1 base and J by 4 bases; unmatched bases: 6. This CDR3 is 15 amino acids long. CDR3 residues: CASSLAGGGGETQYF. DNA of the CDR3: TGTGCCAGCAGCTTAGCGGGAGGAGGAGGAGAGACCCAGTACTTC.

This clonotype was picked up many times. The rearrangement links TRBV5-4 to TRBJ2-7; 7 positions match TRBD2. The germline gives CDR1 SGHNT, CDR2 YYREEE (reference sequence). Trimming cost V 4 bases and J 4 bases; bases outside gene matches: 11. The CDR3 sequence is 15 residues long. The CDR3, as DNA: TGTGCCAGCAGCGGGATCCAGCGCGGGAGATACGAGCAGTACTTC. Translated: CASSGIQRGRYEQYF.

The chain links TRBV20-1 to TRBJ1-1; D ambiguous. Germline CDR1 is DFQATT and CDR2 is SNEGSKA (reference sequence). The CDR3 loop spans 13 amino acids. Trimming took off 6 bases at V and 3 bases at J, with 14 bases between the two ends. The CDR3 DNA follows: TGCAGTGCCCCCCCCACGGTGGACACTGAAGCTTTCTTT. Encoded protein: CSAPPTVDTEAFF.

V gene TRBV19 combines with J gene TRBJ2-2; the D gene is possibly TRBD2 (7 bases). Trimming removed 1 base from V and 7 bases from J, with 10 bases in between. This CDR3 region has 14 residues. From germline, CDR1 is LNHDA and CDR2 SQIVND (reference sequence). The CDR3 sequence is CASSIGGGGGELFF. The CDR3 coding sequence is TGTGCCAGTAGTATAGGGGGAGGGGGCGGGGAGCTGTTTTTT.

The genes are TRBV7-2 and TRBJ2-5; D is perhaps TRBD1 or TRBD2 (5 bases each). V was clipped by 1 base and J by 4 bases, with 10 bases between them. The germline CDR1 and CDR2 sequences are SGHTA and FQGNSA. CDR3 size: 14 residues. CDR3 sequence reads: CASSLDAGGETQYF. CDR3 sequence (DNA): TGTGCCAGCAGCTTAGATGCTGGGGGAGAGACCCAGTACTTC.

The sample holds many counts of this clonotype. This chain links TRBV7-3 with TRBJ2-1; no clear D. The CDR3 extends over 14 amino acids. Germline-derived CDR1 and CDR2 are SGHTA and FQGTGA. Trimming took off 5 bases at V and 2 bases at J, with 10 bases between the two ends. CDR3: CASSPAGTYNEQFF. The CDR3 bases are TGTGCCAGCAGCCCGGCTGGGACCTACAATGAGCAGTTCTTC.

This clonotype was seen only a few times. The chain joins TRBV6-5 to TRBJ2-3; no definite D call. V lost 7 bases, J lost 4 bases, and 30 bases lay in between. CDR3 size: 19 residues. Germline CDR1 reads MNHEY; CDR2 reads SVGAGI. The CDR3: CASIPRGLTRKDSSDTQYF. The CDR3 DNA follows: TGTGCCAGCATTCCCCGCGGCCTTACAAGGAAGGATTCCTCAGATACGCAGTATTTT.

Regarding this clonotype: Possible read error: a much larger clone is one base away. The chain couples TRBV11-2 to TRBJ2-3; D gene uncertain. There are 16 residues in the CDR3. The V end lost 5 bases, the J end lost 2 bases, and 17 bases lay between the germline ends. Germline V CDR1 and CDR2: SGHAT, FQNNGV. In nucleotides, the CDR3 is TGTGCCAGCAGCCACTCCCGGTCAGTCGCCACAGATACGCAGTATTTT. Amino acid sequence: CASSHSRSVATDTQYF.

V gene TRBV3-1 combines with J gene TRBJ1-1, with D tentatively TRBD1 (6 bases). This CDR3 contains 15 residues. Trimming cost V 7 bases and J 4 bases, with 19 bases left between them. CDR1 LGHDT and CDR2 YNNKEL come from the germline V gene (reference sequence). In DNA form, the CDR3 reads TGTGCCAGCACCGGGGACACCCAGGGACGCACTGAAGCTTTCTTT. It codes for CASTGDTQGRTEAFF.

In this sample, this clonotype turned up many times. The rearrangement links TRBV6-1 to TRBJ1-5; 11 nucleotides agree with TRBD1. This CDR3 has 15 residues. V lost 4 bases to trimming and J lost 6 bases; unmatched junction nucleotides: 5. CDR1 is MNHNS and CDR2 is SASEGT in the germline V gene. The DNA of the CDR3 is TGTGCCAGCAGTGGAGGGACAGGGGGTGTTCAGCCCCAGCATTTT. Translation gives CASSGGTGGVQPQHF.

This clonotype has at least ten counts. V gene TRBV30 combines with J gene TRBJ2-7, with D unclear. V was pared by 1 base and J by 4 bases, with 8 bases between. Germline-derived CDR1 and CDR2 are GTSNPN and SVGIG (reference sequence). This CDR3 region has 12 residues. This CDR3 is CAWSASVYEQYF. The CDR3 DNA reads TGTGCCTGGAGTGCCTCAGTATACGAGCAGTACTTC.

CDR3 sequence: CASSDPRTENSPLHF. The DNA for the CDR3 is TGTGCCAGCAGTGATCCTCGGACAGAAAATTCACCCCTCCACTTT. The chain uses TRBV2 and TRBJ1-6; weak D call: TRBD1 (6 bases). Germline V gives CDR1 SNHLY, CDR2 FYNNEI. This CDR3 is built from 15 residues. The V and J ends lost 3 bases and 7 bases respectively, with 13 bases between them. Looking up the rest from reference TRBV2 and TRBJ1-6 gives the full variable domain: EPEVTQTPSHQVTQMGQEVILRCVPISNHLYFYWYRQILGQKVEFLVSFYNNEISEKSEIFDDQFSVERPDGSNFTLKIRSTKLEDSAMYFCASSDPRTENSPLHFGNGTRLTVT.

This chain's CDR3 is CASSRTGGFGELFF. The CDR3 DNA is TGTGCCAGCAGCCGGACAGGGGGCTTCGGGGAGCTGTTTTTT. This chain uses TRBV6-1 with TRBJ2-2; TRBD1 matches at 11 bases. There are 14 residues in the CDR3. V gave up 6 bases and J gave up 7 bases; unmatched junction bases: 4. Germline CDR1 MNHNS, CDR2 SASEGT.

This chain connects TRBV27 to TRBJ2-7; 7 nucleotides match TRBD1. Germline assignment: CDR1 MNHEY and CDR2 SMNVEV (reference sequence). The junction had 6 bases not matched to a gene; V was cut back by 6 bases and J by 4 bases. The length of the CDR3 is 13 residues. CDR3 DNA sequence: TGTGCCAGCAGACAGAGGACAGGTTACGAGCAGTACTTC. As protein: CASRQRTGYEQYF.

This clonotype was seen repeatedly, ten times or more. This rearrangement joins TRBV5-1 to TRBJ1-2, with 10 positions matching TRBD1. In germline, CDR1 is SGHRS, CDR2 YFSETQ. CDR3 length: 14 amino acids. J gave up 8 bases and V 4 bases, and 8 bases lay outside the gene matches. CDR3 bases: TGCGCCAGCAGCAGGGACAGGGGATGGCGGGGCTACACCTTC. It translates to CASSRDRGWRGYTF. Based on the CDR3 plus reference TRBV5-1 and TRBJ1-2, the full variable domain is KAGVTQTPRYLIKTRGQQVTLSCSPISGHRSVSWYQQTPGQGLQFLFEYFSETQRNKGNFPGRFSGRQFSNSRSEMNVSTLELGDSALYLCASSRDRGWRGYTFGSGTRLTVV.

This clonotype has a count of ten or more. The chain is built from TRBV7-2 and TRBJ1-5; no reliable D call. Germline CDR1 is SGHTA and CDR2 is FQGNSA. This CDR3 region has 15 residues. The V end lost 2 bases, the J end lost 0 bases, and 8 bases lay between the germline ends. The CDR3 DNA reads TGTGCCAGCAGCTTACAGTCATATAGCAATCAGCCCCAGCATTTT. Encoded protein: CASSLQSYSNQPQHF.

This clonotype showed up many times. The genes are TRBV12-5 and TRBJ2-1; TRBD2 agrees at 12 bases. The CDR3 spans 17 residues. CDR1 LGHNT and CDR2 FRNRAP come from the germline V gene. V gave up 5 bases and J gave up 8 bases; unmatched junction bases: 13. CDR3 sequence: CASGASRASGRADEQFF. The CDR3 DNA is TGTGCTAGTGGTGCGTCACGGGCTAGCGGGAGGGCCGATGAGCAGTTCTTC.

To note about this clonotype: At one end, the junction sequence differs from germline, possibly due to a read error. The V and J genes are TRBV19 and TRBJ2-7, with a weak D call TRBD1 (6 bases). This CDR3 region has 15 residues. The V gene's germline CDR1 is LNHDA and CDR2 SQIVND (reference sequence). The CDR3 DNA sequence: TGTGCCAATAGTATCAGGGGAAACGCCGGCTACGAGCAGTACTTC. This gives the protein CANSIRGNAGYEQYF.

This clonotype was recorded a few times. A much larger clonotype is one base distant, so this may be a read error. The rearrangement links TRBV12-5 to TRBJ2-5; no clear D gene. This CDR3 spans 12 amino acids. V was cut by 3 bases and J by 5 bases, with 7 bases left in between. Germline V gene lookup returns CDR1 LGHNT and CDR2 FRNRAP. In DNA, the CDR3 is TGTGCTAGTGGTTTCTCGACTGAGACCCAGTACTTC. Its translation: CASGFSTETQYF. Drawing the rest from reference TRBV12-5 and TRBJ2-5, the complete variable domain is DARVTQTPRHKVTEMGQEVTMRCQPILGHNTVFWYRQTMMQGLELLAYFRNRAPLDDSGMPKDRFSAEMPDATLATLKIQPSEPRDSAVYFCASGFSTETQYFGPGTRLLVL.